This T cell receptor (beta chain) was recorded in a study of blood T cells in healthy people across ages. Study-wide points: There was no known CMV status for donors, so expanded clonotype changes were possibly confounded.

There are a few counts of this clonotype. The antigen is unknown. A second PCR, run for roughly 7 to 12 cycles, used a sample-barcoded 5' primer plus a J-beta primer mix. Each TCR beta cDNA got a 12-nucleotide random molecular identifier. TCRdb passed the 5' RACE reads through MiXCR, listing each CDR3 protein once. The table has 600,000 or so distinct CDR3 sequences, under 25% seen once. Each donor's blood draw was ten milliliters of peripheral blood. Per sample, a minimum of 7 million PBMCs were isolated. This clonotype originated in a man between 65 and 80 years old in good health. Sequenced input: blood.

The CDR3 sequence: CASSLERASNEQFF. The CDR3 coding sequence is TGTGCCAGCAGCTTAGAGCGGGCTAGCAATGAGCAGTTCTTC. V usage is TRBV11-2 and J usage is TRBJ2-1; possible D gene TRBD2, 5 bases. The V and J ends lost 0 bases and 6 bases respectively, with 9 bases between them. This CDR3 spans 14 amino acids. CDR1 is SGHAT and CDR2 is FQNNGV in the germline V gene.